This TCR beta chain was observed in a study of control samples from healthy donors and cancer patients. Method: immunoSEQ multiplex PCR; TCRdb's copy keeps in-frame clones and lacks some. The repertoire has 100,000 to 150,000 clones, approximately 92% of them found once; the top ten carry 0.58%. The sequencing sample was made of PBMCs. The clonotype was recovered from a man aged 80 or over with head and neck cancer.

Here the CDR3 reads CASSYTDTQYF. CDR3 coding DNA: TGTGCCAGCAGCTACACAGATACGCAGTATTTT. This chain uses TRBV5-6 with TRBJ2-3; the D is unclear. The CDR3 runs to 11 residues. Trimming left V 3 bases short and J 2 bases short, with 1 base between. CDR1 is SGHDT and CDR2 is YYEEEE in the germline V gene.